This T cell receptor (beta chain) was found in a study of a mutant IDH1 vaccine in newly diagnosed glioma. Study findings and constraints: Of the patients, 93.3% had vaccine-induced immune responses.

Trimming took 0 bases from V and 1 from J, leaving 4 bases between them. The length of the CDR3 is 13 residues. Germline CDR1 SGHDT, CDR2 YYEEEE. The assay was immunoSEQ multiplex PCR, and TCRdb's table has in-frame clones only and misses some. This table has around 31,000 clones, around 89% appearing once. As concerns this clone: Its antigen is as yet unknown.

As for time point: week 11, during vaccination. Doses consisted of 300 ug of mutant IDH1 20-mer peptide each, paired with topical imiquimod. The sequences come from PBMCs, collected from a glioma patient whose treatment included an IDH1 peptide vaccine. This TCR was sampled from a man between 18 and 35 years old with glioma. V usage is TRBV5-6 and J usage is TRBJ1-1; D is uncertain. The CDR3 sequence is CASSLAGNTEAFF. Here the CDR3 DNA reads TGTGCCAGCAGCTTGGCCGGGAACACTGAAGCTTTCTTT.